This is a list of T cell receptor beta chains from one sample in a study of human T cells and chemical hapten exposure. From the RACE reads, TCRdb called clonotypes with MiXCR, one entry per CDR3 protein. The table has 75,000 to 100,000 distinct CDR3 sequences, about 9.3% seen once. Sequencing was performed on whole blood, taken in connection with sensitization to the hapten diphenylcyclopropenone (DPC). These receptors came from a woman in her 40s with alopecia areata. Some clones in this sample may be carry-over from other donors' samples. Both conserved end residues are part of each CDR3. The order of the fields is V gene, J gene, CDR3 protein.

V gene: TRBV6-2/TRBV6-3; J gene: TRBJ2-3; CDR3 protein: CASSRDSGTDTQYF
V gene: TRBV28; J gene: TRBJ1-1; CDR3 protein: CASRYRVATEAFF
V gene: TRBV28; J gene: TRBJ2-7; CDR3 protein: CASSPTTGRLEQYF
V gene: TRBV29-1; J gene: TRBJ2-1; CDR3 protein: CSVGTSGPYNEQFF
V gene: TRBV20-1; J gene: TRBJ2-3; CDR3 protein: CSARDGSGTDTQYF
V gene: TRBV20-1; J gene: TRBJ2-7; CDR3 protein: CSARSGRATPEQYF
V gene: TRBV4-3; J gene: TRBJ2-3; CDR3 protein: CASSQDRGEGADTQYF
V gene: TRBV7-9; J gene: TRBJ2-7; CDR3 protein: CASSRTSSYEQYF
V gene: TRBV7-3; J gene: TRBJ1-1; CDR3 protein: CASSSDPSTEAFF
V gene: TRBV3-1; J gene: TRBJ2-7; CDR3 protein: CASSQDHPGPSYEQYF
V gene: TRBV18; J gene: TRBJ2-7; CDR3 protein: CASSPGQGARYEQYF
V gene: TRBV24-1; J gene: TRBJ2-6; CDR3 protein: CATSDGGTSSGANVLTF
V gene: TRBV12-3/TRBV12-4; J gene: TRBJ1-3; CDR3 protein: CASRGILGRAASGNTIYF
V gene: TRBV10-3; J gene: TRBJ2-3; CDR3 protein: CAISEAREDTQYF